Following are 9 T cell receptor beta chains from one sample sequenced in a study of blood T cell repertoires in COVID-19. The repertoire was sequenced with immunoSEQ multiplex PCR; TCRdb's copy has only in-frame clones and lacks some. The table lists 76,000 or so clones, around 85% of them singletons. Sequencing used peripheral blood. The source is a man older than 75 in a cohort sampled during active COVID-19.

The V call is TRBV27, the J call TRBJ2-1; maybe TRBD2 (5 bases). The germline CDR1 and CDR2 sequences are MNHEY and SMNVEV (reference sequence). The CDR3 consists of 14 residues. Trimming removed 4 bases from V and 5 bases from J, with 12 bases in between. Written as DNA, the CDR3 is TGTGCCAGCAGTTCCGTACCGGGAAACAATGAGCAGTTCTTC. Its translation is CASSSVPGNNEQFF.

The genes are TRBV27 and TRBJ2-5, with 7 bases that match TRBD2. Trimming removed 6 bases from V and 1 base from J; junction bases left unmatched: 5. Germline lookup yields CDR1 MNHEY and CDR2 SMNVEV (reference sequence). The CDR3 covers 14 residues. CDR3 DNA: TGTGCCAGCAGCTGGGACTACTCCCAAGAGACCCAGTACTTC. Amino acid sequence: CASSWDYSQETQYF.

The chain combines TRBV28 with TRBJ2-3; TRBD2 is a possible D gene (5 bases). The CDR3 totals 12 residues. CDR1 is MDHEN, CDR2 SYDVKM, per germline. The V gene lost 1 base and the J gene lost 6 bases, with 5 bases spanning the gap. In DNA form, the CDR3 reads TGTGCCAGCAGTTTATTAGCGGATACGCAGTATTTT. This gives the protein CASSLLADTQYF. Complete variable domain (other parts from reference TRBV28 and TRBJ2-3): DVKVTQSSRYLVKRTGEKVFLECVQDMDHENMFWYRQDPGLGLRLIYFSYDVKMKEKGDIPEGYSVSREKKERFSLILESASTNQTSMYLCASSLLADTQYFGPGTRLTVL.

The gene calls are TRBV5-1 and TRBJ2-1; 10 bases agree with TRBD2. CDR3 length: 15 amino acids. Looked up from germline, CDR1 is SGHRS and CDR2 is YFSETQ. V lost 1 base, J lost 5 bases, and 3 bases stayed unmatched. The CDR3 loop is CASSLLAGDNNEQFF. The CDR3 nucleotides read TGCGCCAGCAGCTTGCTAGCGGGGGATAACAATGAGCAGTTCTTC.

Only a few counts were recorded for this clone. This chain connects TRBV27 to TRBJ2-4, with D possibly TRBD2 on 7 matching bases. Trimming removed 4 bases from V and 5 bases from J, with 15 bases in between. The CDR3 loop spans 15 amino acids. The V gene's germline CDR1 is MNHEY and CDR2 SMNVEV (reference sequence). CDR3 sequence: CASSSLWGGQNIQYF. CDR3 coding DNA: TGTGCCAGCAGTTCTCTATGGGGGGGCCAAAACATTCAGTACTTC.

This CDR3 reads CASSGRGCVFSGNQPQHF. The CDR3 DNA sequence: TGTGCCAGCAGCGGGCGGGGCTGCGTTTTTAGTGGCAATCAGCCCCAGCATTTT. The gene calls are TRBV21-1 and TRBJ1-5. TRBV21-1 is classified as a pseudogene. This CDR3 has 18 residues.

This rearrangement joins TRBV7-9 to TRBJ2-3; 9 bases fit TRBD1. Losses at the gene ends were 4 bases for V and 0 bases for J; bases not matched to a gene: 2. The CDR3 consists of 15 residues. From germline, CDR1 is SEHNR and CDR2 FQNEAQ (reference sequence). The CDR3 region is CASSSGQGSTDTQYF. The CDR3 nucleotides read TGTGCCAGCAGCTCGGGACAGGGTAGCACAGATACGCAGTATTTT. The whole variable domain, remainder taken from reference TRBV7-9 and TRBJ2-3, is DTGVSQNPRHKITKRGQNVTFRCDPISEHNRLYWYRQTLGQGPEFLTYFQNEAQLEKSRLLSDRFSAERPKGSFSTLEIQRTEQGDSAMYLCASSSGQGSTDTQYFGPGTRLTVL.

The chain employs TRBV9 and TRBJ2-7; 7 nucleotides agree with TRBD2. The CDR3 is 14 amino acids. The germline V gene encodes CDR1 SGDLS and CDR2 YYNGEE. The junction had 7 bases not matched to a gene; V was cut back by 4 bases and J by 3 bases. This CDR3 reads CASSLLGGNYEQYF. The CDR3 coding sequence is TGTGCCAGCAGCCTTCTCGGGGGGAACTACGAGCAGTACTTC.

The V gene is TRBV9, the J gene TRBJ2-1; D not certain. This CDR3 contains 12 residues. From germline, CDR1 is SGDLS and CDR2 YYNGEE. Deletions cut 4 bases from V and 8 bases from J, with 10 bases between. CDR3 amino acids: CASSISIHEQFF. In DNA, the CDR3 is TGTGCCAGCAGCATAAGCATACATGAGCAGTTCTTC. The full variable domain, completed using reference TRBV9 and TRBJ2-1, is DSGVTQTPKHLITATGQRVTLRCSPRSGDLSVYWYQQSLDQGLQFLIQYYNGEERAKGNILERFSAQQFPDLHSELNLSSLELGDSALYFCASSISIHEQFFGPGTRLTVL.